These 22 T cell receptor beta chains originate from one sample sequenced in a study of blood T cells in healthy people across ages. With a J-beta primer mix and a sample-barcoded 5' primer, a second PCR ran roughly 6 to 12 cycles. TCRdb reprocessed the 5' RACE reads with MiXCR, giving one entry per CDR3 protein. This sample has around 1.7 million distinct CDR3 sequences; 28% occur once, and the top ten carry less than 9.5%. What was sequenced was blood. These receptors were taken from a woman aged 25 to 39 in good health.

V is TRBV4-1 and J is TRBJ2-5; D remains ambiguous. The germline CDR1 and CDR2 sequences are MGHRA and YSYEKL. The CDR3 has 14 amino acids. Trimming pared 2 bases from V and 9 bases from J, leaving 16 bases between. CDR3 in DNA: TGCGCCAGCAGCCAAAGGCAGAGCGATGGGTCCCAGTACTTC. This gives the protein CASSQRQSDGSQYF.

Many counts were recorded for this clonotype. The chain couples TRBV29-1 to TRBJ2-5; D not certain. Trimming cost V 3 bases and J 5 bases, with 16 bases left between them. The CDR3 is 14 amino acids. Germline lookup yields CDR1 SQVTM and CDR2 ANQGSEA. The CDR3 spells CSVDRAAGRETQYF. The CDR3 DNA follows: TGCAGCGTTGATAGGGCGGCAGGACGGGAGACCCAGTACTTC.

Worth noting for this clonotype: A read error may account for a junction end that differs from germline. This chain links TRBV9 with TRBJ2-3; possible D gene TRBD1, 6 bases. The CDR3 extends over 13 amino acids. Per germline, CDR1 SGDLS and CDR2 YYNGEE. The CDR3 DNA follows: TGTACCAGCAGCAGACAGGGCACAGATACGCAGTATTTT. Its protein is CTSSRQGTDTQYF.

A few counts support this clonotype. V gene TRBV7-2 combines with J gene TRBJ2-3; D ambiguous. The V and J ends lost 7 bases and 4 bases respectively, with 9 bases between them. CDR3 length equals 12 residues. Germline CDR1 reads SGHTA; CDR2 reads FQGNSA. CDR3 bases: TGTGCCAGCATGAGGCCCCCAGATACGCAGTATTTT. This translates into CASMRPPDTQYF.

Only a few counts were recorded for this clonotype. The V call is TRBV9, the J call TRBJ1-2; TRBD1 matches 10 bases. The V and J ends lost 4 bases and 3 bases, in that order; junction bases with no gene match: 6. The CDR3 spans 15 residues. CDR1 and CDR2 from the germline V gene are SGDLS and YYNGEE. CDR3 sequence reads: CASSTGQGGDYGYTF. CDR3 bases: TGTGCCAGCAGCACCGGACAGGGGGGCGACTATGGCTACACCTTC.

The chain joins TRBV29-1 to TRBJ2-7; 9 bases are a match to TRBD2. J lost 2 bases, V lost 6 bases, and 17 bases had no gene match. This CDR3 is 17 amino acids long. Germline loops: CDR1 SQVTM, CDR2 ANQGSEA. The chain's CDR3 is CSVHNRLAGNKTYEQYF. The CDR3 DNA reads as TGCAGCGTCCACAATCGGCTAGCGGGAAACAAGACCTACGAGCAGTACTTC.

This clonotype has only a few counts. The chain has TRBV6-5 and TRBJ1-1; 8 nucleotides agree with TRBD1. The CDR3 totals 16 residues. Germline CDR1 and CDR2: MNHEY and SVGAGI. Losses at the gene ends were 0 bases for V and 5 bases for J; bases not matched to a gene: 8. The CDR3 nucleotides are TGTGCCAGCAGTTACTCGGACAGGGCCCCCAAAACTGAAGCTTTCTTT. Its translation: CASSYSDRAPKTEAFF.

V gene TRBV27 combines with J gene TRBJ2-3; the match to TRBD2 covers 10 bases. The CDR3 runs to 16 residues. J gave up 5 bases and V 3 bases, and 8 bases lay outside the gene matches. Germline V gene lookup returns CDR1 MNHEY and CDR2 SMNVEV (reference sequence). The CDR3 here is CASSFSSGRVVDTQYF. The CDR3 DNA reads TGTGCCAGCAGTTTCTCGAGCGGGAGGGTGGTAGATACGCAGTATTTT.

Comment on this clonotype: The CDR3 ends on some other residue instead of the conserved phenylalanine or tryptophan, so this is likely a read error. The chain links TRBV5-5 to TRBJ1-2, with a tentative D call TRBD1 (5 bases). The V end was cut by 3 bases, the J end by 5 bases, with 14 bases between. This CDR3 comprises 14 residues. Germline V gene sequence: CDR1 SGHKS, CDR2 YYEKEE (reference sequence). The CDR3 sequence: CASSSGTPRYGYTV. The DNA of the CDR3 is TGTGCCAGCAGCTCAGGGACCCCTAGGTATGGCTACACCGTC.

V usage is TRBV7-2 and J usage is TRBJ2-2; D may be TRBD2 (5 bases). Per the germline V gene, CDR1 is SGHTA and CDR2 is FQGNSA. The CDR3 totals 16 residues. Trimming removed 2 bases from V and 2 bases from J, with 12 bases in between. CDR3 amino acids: CASSLSGWLNTGELFF. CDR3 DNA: TGTGCCAGCAGCTTAAGCGGCTGGCTTAACACCGGGGAGCTGTTTTTT.

The CDR3 is CASSTTATVMAQYF. DNA for the CDR3: TGTGCCAGCAGTACGACAGCGACAGTGATGGCCCAGTACTTC. The chain joins TRBV12-3 or TRBV12-4 to TRBJ2-5; a weak D match, TRBD1 (5 bases). CDR3 length equals 14 residues. Trimming cost V 5 bases and J 9 bases, with 19 bases left between them.

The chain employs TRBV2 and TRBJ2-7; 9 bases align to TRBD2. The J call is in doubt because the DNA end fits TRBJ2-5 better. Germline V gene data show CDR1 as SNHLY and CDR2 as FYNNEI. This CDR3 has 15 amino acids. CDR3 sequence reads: CASSDWTSVQETQYF. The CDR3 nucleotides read TGTGCCAGCAGTGATTGGACTAGCGTGCAGGAGACCCAGTACTTC.

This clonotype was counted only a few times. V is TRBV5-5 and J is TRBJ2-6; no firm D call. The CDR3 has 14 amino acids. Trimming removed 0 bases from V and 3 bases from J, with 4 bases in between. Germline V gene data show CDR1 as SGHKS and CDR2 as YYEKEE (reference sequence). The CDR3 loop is CASSLEIGANVLTF. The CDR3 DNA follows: TGTGCCAGCAGCTTGGAGATTGGGGCCAACGTCCTGACTTTC.

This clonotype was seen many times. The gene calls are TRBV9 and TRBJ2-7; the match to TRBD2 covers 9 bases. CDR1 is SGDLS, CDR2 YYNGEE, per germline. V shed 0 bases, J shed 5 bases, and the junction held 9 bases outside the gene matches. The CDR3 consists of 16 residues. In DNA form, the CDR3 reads TGTGCCAGCAGCGTAGCCCCCATGGTAGCGGGAGACGAGCAGTACTTC. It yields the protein CASSVAPMVAGDEQYF.

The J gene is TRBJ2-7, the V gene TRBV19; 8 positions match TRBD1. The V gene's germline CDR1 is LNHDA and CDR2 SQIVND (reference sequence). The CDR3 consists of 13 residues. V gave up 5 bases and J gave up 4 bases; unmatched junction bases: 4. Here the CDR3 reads CASSQGARYEQYF. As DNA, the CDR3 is TGTGCCAGTAGTCAGGGGGCTCGATACGAGCAGTACTTC.

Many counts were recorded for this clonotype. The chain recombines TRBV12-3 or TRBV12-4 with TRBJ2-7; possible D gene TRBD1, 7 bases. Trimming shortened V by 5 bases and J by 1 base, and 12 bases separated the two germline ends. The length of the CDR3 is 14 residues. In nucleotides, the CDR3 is TGTGCCAGCAGTCCCCAGGGGGGTTCCTACGAGCAGTACTTC. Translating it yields CASSPQGGSYEQYF.

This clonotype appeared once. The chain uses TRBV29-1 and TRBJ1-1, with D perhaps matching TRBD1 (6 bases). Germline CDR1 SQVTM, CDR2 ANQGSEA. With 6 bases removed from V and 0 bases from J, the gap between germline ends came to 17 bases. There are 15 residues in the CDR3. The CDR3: CSVSGAGTMNTEAFF. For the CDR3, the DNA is TGCAGCGTCTCGGGCGCCGGGACAATGAACACTGAAGCTTTCTTT. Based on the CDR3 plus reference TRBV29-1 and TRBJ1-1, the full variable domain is SAVISQKPSRDICQRGTSLTIQCQVDSQVTMMFWYRQQPGQSLTLIATANQGSEATYESGFVIDKFPISRPNLTFSTLTVSNMSPEDSSIYLCSVSGAGTMNTEAFFGQGTRLTVV.

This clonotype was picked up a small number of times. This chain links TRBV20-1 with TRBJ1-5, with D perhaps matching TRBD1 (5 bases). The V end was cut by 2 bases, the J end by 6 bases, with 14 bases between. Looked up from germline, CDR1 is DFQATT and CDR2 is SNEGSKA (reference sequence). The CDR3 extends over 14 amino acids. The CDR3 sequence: CSARSGTTGQPQHF. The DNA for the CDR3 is TGCAGTGCTAGAAGCGGGACCACTGGTCAGCCCCAGCATTTT.

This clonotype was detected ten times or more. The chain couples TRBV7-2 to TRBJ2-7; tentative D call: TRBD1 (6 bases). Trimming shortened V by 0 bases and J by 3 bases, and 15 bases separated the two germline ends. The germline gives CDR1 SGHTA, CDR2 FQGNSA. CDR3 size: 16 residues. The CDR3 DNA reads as TGTGCCAGCAGCTTAGCCGCATCACAGGGATTCTACGAGCAGTACTTC. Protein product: CASSLAASQGFYEQYF.

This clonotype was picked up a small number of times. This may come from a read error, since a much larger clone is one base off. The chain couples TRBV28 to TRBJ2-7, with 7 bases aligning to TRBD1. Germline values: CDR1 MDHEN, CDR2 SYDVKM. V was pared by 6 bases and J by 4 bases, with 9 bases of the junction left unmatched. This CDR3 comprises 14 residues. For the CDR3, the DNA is TGTGCCAGCAGGGGATCGGGGACAGATTACGAGCAGTACTTC. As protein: CASRGSGTDYEQYF.

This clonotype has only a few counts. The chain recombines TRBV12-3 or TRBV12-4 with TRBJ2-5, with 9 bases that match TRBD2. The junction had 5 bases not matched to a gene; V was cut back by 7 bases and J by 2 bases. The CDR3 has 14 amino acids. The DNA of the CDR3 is TGTGCCAGCACAGCGGGAGGTCCTCAAGAGACCCAGTACTTC. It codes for CASTAGGPQETQYF.

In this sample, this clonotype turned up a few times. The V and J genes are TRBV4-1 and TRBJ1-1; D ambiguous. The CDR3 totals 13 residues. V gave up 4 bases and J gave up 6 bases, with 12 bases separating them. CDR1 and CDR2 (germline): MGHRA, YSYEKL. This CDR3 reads CASSRSSEAEAFF. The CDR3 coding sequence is TGCGCCAGCAGCCGATCAAGCGAAGCTGAAGCTTTCTTT.